Sequencing of this TCR beta chain was carried out in a study of beta chain features in type 1 diabetes. On the study more broadly: Examination spanned about 110 million sorted cells from all samples.

To note about this clone: Its antigen is as yet unknown.

Reverse transcribing all isolated RNA meant expressed TCRB transcripts were sequenced. Some clones are missing from TCRdb's copy, which holds only in-frame ones; the method was immunoSEQ multiplex PCR. Among almost 350,000 clones listed, 8% were seen once. Study-wide results and limits: Patients with type 1 diabetes carried fewer insertions and had more deletions at their VDJ junctions. All four CD4+ subsets from Type 1 diabetes patients carried moderately but significantly shorter TCRB CDR3s.

Between the trimmed V and J ends, which lost 3 bases and 5 bases, there was a span of 14 bases. The CDR3 is 14 residues long. Germline V gives CDR1 SGHDT, CDR2 YYEEEE. The chain uses TRBV5-6 and TRBJ2-5; D possibly corresponds to TRBD2 (5 bases). Sequencing used central memory CD4+ T cells from blood. This sequence originates from a young woman in good health. The CDR3 nucleotides are TGTGCCAGCAGCTCCCCCCCGCCGGGGGAGACCCAGTACTTC. Translation: CASSSPPPGETQYF.